The T cell receptor (beta chain) described here comes from a study of T cell responses to AZD1222 COVID-19 vaccine (dated by TCRdb to the early 2020s). Notes on the research overall: A total of just over 230 trial participants underwent TCR sequencing, of whom around 200 received two doses of AZD1222 and around 26 received two doses of the MenACWY control vaccine. Trial participants were enrolled into age subgroups of 18-55, 56-69 and 70-plus years, which contained roughly 140, 27 and 60 TCR-sequenced participants, respectively.

Overall results and qualifications from the work: No day 14 peak-response samples were available, so repertoires were characterized only after the peak T cell response. The vaccine-associated CD4 TCRs covered the entire spike protein, and the dominant responses fell in regions 160-218 and 743-854. After two AZD1222 doses, both the breadth and the depth of spike-specific TCRs were significantly higher than at day 0 and than in MenACWY recipients. The 56-69-year group was small, and its depth increase did not reach significance, likely because of low power. Participants were mostly white British, with more females than males. The authors suggested clonal diversity may have been underestimated. Conclusions about previously exposed vaccinees are limited because only 5 or 6 AZD1222 recipients were SARS-CoV-2 seropositive at baseline. Epitopes outside the regions mutated in the B.1.351 and B.1.1.7 variants were reportedly recognized by nearly half of the unique spike-specific TCRs.

From the germline V gene, CDR1 is LGHNA and CDR2 is YSLEER. The CDR3 numbers 15 residues from cysteine through phenylalanine. Kept here is only the CDR3 DNA, which spans 45 bases and is read in frame from base 1. Trimming removed 2 bases from V and 3 bases from J; the gene matches leave 4 bases unexplained. The CDR3 regions of human TCRbeta chains were subjected to immunosequencing. Processing in the source paper ran as follows. TCRs in the repertoires were compared against a reference library of SARS-CoV-2-specific TCRs that had been generated with the MIRA antigen-specificity platform. Breadth was defined as the fraction of unique TCRs that were SARS-CoV-2-associated. Depth was defined as the fraction of total T cells that were SARS-CoV-2-associated. Each spike-specific TCR was assigned to its reactive spike region and to a CD4 or CD8 class using the MIRA data. Log10-transformed breadth and depth values were compared by one-way ANOVA with Sidak's multiple comparisons tests. What TCRdb holds here is the immuneACCESS table cut down to in-frame rearrangements. Part of the clones is not present; checked against another copy, under half of the missing clones reflect an unresolved V gene, and the others are unexplained. D and trimming were read from the DNA, whereas the V and J calls and clone size are those reported in that table. In all, the sample holds under 150,000 clones, and more than 90% of those were seen once. Clones ranked in the top ten supply 0.9% to 1.4% of the sample.

A remark on this clone: The antigen this receptor binds is unknown. No qualities accompany the bases; no much larger clone lies one base away.

The sample's time point, from its label and the paper: about 28 days (+/-7) after the second vaccine dose. AZD1222 recipients with second doses at about 4 weeks or about 12 weeks were pooled, because spike-specific TCR depth and breadth did not differ between schedules. Samples from vaccinated people were obtained from the UK trials COV001 and COV002, which included a single-blind randomized controlled phase 2/3 trial of AZD1222 (ChAdOx1 nCoV-19) in healthy adults. For TCRbeta chain sequencing, PBMC samples were collected from trial participants at day 0 and at day 28 after the second dose. The sequenced sample was peripheral blood, obtained 28 days after the second AZD1222 dose. The chain joins TRBV4-3 to TRBJ2-3, with 8 junctional bases fitting TRBD2. The receptor was derived from an adult who received the AZD1222 COVID-19 vaccine. The encoded CDR3 is CASSQYSGTTDTQYF. The DNA sequence is TGCGCCAGCAGCCAATATAGCGGGACAACAGATACGCAGTATTTT.